The source of this T cell receptor beta chain is a study of a mutant IDH1 vaccine in newly diagnosed glioma. At the level of the study: Beforehand, treatment had been radiotherapy, temozolomide, or both; the majority received both.

Profiled with immunoSEQ multiplex PCR; TCRdb holds only in-frame clones, not every one. The sample includes over 25,000 clones, roughly nine tenths of them seen just once. The time point here: week 5, during vaccination. A single vaccine dose contained 300 ug of mutant IDH1 20-mer peptide, and topical imiquimod was used with it. This clone was counted only a few times. Antigen: not known. The receptor's source is a woman between 35 and 50 years old with glioma. Some clones in this sample may be carry-over from other donors' samples. This sample comprised peripheral blood mononuclear cells (PBMCs), obtained from a glioma patient whose treatment included an IDH1 peptide vaccine.

CDR3 sequence (DNA): TGTGCCAGCAGCCCCCTCGCAGATACGCAGTATTTT. It yields the protein CASSPLADTQYF. V usage is TRBV7-9 and J usage is TRBJ2-3; D remains ambiguous. The V gene's germline CDR1 is SEHNR and CDR2 FQNEAQ (reference sequence). The V end was cut by 5 bases, the J end by 4 bases, with 7 bases between. The CDR3 sequence is 12 residues long.